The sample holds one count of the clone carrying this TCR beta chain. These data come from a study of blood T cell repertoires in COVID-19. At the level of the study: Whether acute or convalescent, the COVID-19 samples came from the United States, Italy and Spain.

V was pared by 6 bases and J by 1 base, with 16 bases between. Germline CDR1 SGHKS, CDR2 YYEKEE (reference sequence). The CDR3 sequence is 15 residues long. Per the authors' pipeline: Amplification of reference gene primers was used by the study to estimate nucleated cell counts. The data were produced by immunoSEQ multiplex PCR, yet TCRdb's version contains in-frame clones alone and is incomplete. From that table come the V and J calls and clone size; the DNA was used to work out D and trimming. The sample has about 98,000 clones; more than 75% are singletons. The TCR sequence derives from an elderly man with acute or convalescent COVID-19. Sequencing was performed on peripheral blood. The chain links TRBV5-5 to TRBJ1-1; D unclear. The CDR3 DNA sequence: TGTGCCAGCATTACTGGGTCGACACCGAACACTGAAGCTTTCTTT. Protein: CASITGSTPNTEAFF.